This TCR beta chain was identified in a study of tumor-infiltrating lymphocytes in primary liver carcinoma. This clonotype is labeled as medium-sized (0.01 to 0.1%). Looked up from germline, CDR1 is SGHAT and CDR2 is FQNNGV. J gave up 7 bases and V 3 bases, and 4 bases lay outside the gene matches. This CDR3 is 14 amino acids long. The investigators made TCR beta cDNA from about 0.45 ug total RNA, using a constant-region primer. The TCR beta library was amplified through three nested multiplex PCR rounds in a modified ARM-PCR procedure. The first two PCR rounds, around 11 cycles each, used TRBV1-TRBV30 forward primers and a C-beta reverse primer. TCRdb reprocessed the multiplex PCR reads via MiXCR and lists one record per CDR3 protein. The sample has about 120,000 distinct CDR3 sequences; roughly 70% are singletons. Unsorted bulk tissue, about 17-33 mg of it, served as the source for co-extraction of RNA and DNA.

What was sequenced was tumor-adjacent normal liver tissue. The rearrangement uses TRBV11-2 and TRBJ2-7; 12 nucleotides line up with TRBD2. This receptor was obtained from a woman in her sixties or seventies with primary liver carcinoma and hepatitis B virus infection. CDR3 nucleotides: TGTGCCAGCAGCTTGGAACTAGCGGGAGGAGAGCAGTACTTC. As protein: CASSLELAGGEQYF.